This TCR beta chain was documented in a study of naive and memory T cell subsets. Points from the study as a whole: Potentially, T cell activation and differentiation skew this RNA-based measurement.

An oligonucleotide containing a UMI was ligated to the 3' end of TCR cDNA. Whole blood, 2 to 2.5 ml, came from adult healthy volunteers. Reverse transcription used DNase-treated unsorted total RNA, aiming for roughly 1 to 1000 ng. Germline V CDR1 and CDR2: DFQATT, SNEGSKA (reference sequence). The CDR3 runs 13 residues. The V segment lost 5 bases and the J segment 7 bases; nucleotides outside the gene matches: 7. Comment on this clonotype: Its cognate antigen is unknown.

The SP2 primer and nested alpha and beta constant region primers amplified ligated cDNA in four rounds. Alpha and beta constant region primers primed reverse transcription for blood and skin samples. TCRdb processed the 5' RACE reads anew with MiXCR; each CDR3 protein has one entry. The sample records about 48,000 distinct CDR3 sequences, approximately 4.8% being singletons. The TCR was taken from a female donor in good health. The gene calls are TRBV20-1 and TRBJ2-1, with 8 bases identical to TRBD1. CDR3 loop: CSAEGQEGNEQFF. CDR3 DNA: TGCAGTGCTGAGGGACAGGAAGGGAATGAGCAGTTCTTC.